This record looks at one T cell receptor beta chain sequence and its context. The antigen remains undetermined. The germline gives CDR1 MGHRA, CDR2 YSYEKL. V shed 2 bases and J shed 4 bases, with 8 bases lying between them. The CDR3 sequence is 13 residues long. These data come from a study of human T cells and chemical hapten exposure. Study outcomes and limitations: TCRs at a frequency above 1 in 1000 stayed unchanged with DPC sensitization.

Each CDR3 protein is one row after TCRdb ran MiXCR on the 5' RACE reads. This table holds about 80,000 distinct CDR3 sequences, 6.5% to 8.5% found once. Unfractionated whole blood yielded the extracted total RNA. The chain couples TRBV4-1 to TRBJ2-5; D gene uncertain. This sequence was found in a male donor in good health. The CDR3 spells CASSQLGLETQYF. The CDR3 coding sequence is TGCGCCAGCAGCCAACTAGGGTTAGAGACCCAGTACTTC.